This TCR beta chain is drawn from a study of cytomegalovirus exposure and HLA in healthy donors (dated by TCRdb to the late 2010s). Concerning the study at large: An earlier analysis of several hundred of the donors reported 250 to 350 Gb of sequence data and around 120 million unique TCR beta sequences from about 200 million T cells. The study aimed to test whether signatures of past pathogen exposure could be identified by cataloging public T cell receptors. A later genetic analysis took genome-wide SNP genotypes for about three fifths of the roughly 670 donors and used that subset as a discovery cohort. To study patterns of TCR occurrence, a later analysis re-analyzed previously published TCR beta repertoires from 666 donors and added high-resolution HLA genotyping. The study profiled the T cell repertoires of fewer than 850 subjects by immunosequencing and related them to cytomegalovirus serostatus. To predict cytomegalovirus infection status, the study brought together high-throughput TCR immunosequencing, statistical association of individual TCRs with disease status, and machine learning. Donor age, sex, ethnicity and CMV serostatus were compiled alongside the repertoire data. Rather than drawing on any new phenotypic data, the later analysis identified candidate immune exposures from TCR beta sequences and the way those sequences occurred across donors. Along with the approximately 650-subject first cohort, a separate validation cohort of roughly 110 different subjects was used. Both class I and class II loci were covered by HLA typing, at four-digit resolution. Among the roughly 400 genotyped donors, around 81% belonged to the genetic ancestry cluster associated with self-reported Caucasian donors. Across about 370 genotyped donors of the cohort, an average of about 250,000 unique TCR beta nucleotide sequences per donor were sequenced, and approximately 17% of those sequences were non-productive. The number of typed donors differed by locus: 629-630 for A, B, C, DRB1 and DQB1; 522 for DQA1; roughly 600 for DPA1; and some 450 for DPB1. All discovery cohort repertoires had been generated using a single sequencing platform. An earlier analysis of several hundred of the donors applied high-throughput TCR beta sequencing to assess whether each TCR beta V gene segment acted as functional or pseudogenic. An early release that covered approximately 600 HLA-typed donors contained about 300 gigabases of sequencing data and roughly 84 million unique TCR sequences. Because of strong linkage in the cohort, roughly five DR-DQ haplotypes were treated as single units for association and clustering. What the work shows at the level of the full study, not this receptor alone: In vitro tests confirmed that a few of the cytomegalovirus-associated TCR beta chains recognize cytomegalovirus antigens. Some IMGT-functional V segments, including TRBV6-2 and TRBV6-3, could not be told apart with the 87-base-pair reads, so those segments were excluded. This cohort had only TCR beta chains sequenced, and the lack of alpha or paired-chain data limited which features could be detected. Immune exposure information for the cohort was limited to CMV serostatus. A later analysis found that most CMV-associated TCR beta chains appeared HLA-restricted, with HLA associations seemingly driven largely by CMV exposure. When HLA alleles, especially DR and DQ, strongly co-occurred, TCR associations were difficult to assign to individual alleles. In a later genetic analysis, a missense DCLRE1C variant was associated with V-gene and J-gene trimming of TCR beta chains, and the association was replicated in an independent cohort. In an earlier analysis of more than 500 of the donors, most TCR beta V segments appeared in productive rearrangements about 87% or about 30% of the time, broadly matching IMGT annotations. In a later analysis, the rate of TCR association differed among HLA loci, with DRB1 alleles having the most associated TCRs and HLA-C alleles having the fewest. The study listed approximately 160 TCR beta chains as associated with cytomegalovirus. Because HLA typing was missing for some donors at each locus, association tests included only the typed subset. In a later analysis, HLA-associated TCR beta chains showed more clonal expansion and lower generation probabilities than non-associated chains that were equally common. A group of highly shared sequence variants was considered likely to be a technical artifact of the sequencing pipeline. A further reported finding was that TCR beta sequences accurately predicted the HLA-A and HLA-B alleles for most subjects in the first cohort. The classifier was reported to diagnose cytomegalovirus status with high specificity and sensitivity in both the original and validation cohorts. Linkage disequilibrium might explain the correlated functional status among segregating V segments, but an unknown experimental factor could not be ruled out. At a false discovery rate of 0.05, a later analysis linked under 20,000 TCR beta sequences to specific HLA alleles. The presence/absence analyses assumed that sequencing depth was roughly uniform across donors, and that assumption may not be true. Most TCR sequences were seen in very few donors, while some public TCRs were found in many individuals. Compared with the roughly 700-donor mean, donors in an Asian-associated ancestry cluster had fewer N-insertions in productive TCRs, according to a later genetic analysis. It was suggested by the authors that the approach could potentially be generalized to other disease states and immunological phenotypes. Because counts were too low, more than 15 rarely observed V segments, including chromosome 9 orphons, were left out of the earlier analysis of a few hundred of the donors. Several of the top co-occurrence clusters appeared to be linked to parvovirus B19, influenza, CMV and Epstein-Barr virus, according to a later analysis.

To note about this clone: Its antigen remains unidentified.

The CDR3 measures 14 amino acids from cysteine to phenylalanine. Just CDR3 DNA is preserved here, 42 bases in frame from base 1. Ends trimmed: V by 7 bases, J by 2 bases; bases unmatched to a gene: 5. Via the germline V gene (reference sequence), CDR1 is MNHEY and CDR2 SMNVEV. The cohort consisted of approximately 670 healthy bone marrow donors. At the time of sampling, every cohort member was nominally healthy, though immune exposures that went unrecorded were likely present. The donor was CMV seronegative and was included in the group of over 300 seronegative cohort members. A peripheral blood sample was collected from each donor, and TCR beta sequencing was performed on peripheral blood mononuclear cells. Genomic DNA extraction from the blood cell samples was performed with the Qiagen DNeasy Blood Extraction Kit. The receptor library was made with the immunoSEQ multiplex PCR assay. For the multiplex PCR, a mixture combining 60 forward primers for TCR Vbeta segments and 13 reverse primers for TCR Jbeta segments was used. A multiplex PCR assay on genomic DNA amplified the CDR3 region of rearranged TCR beta genes. The amplified TCR beta libraries were sequenced on the Illumina HiSeq System as 87-base-pair reads. The study's own analysis went as follows. Across the 640 or so repertoires, a later analysis counted 78 million or so unique TCR beta chains, some 11 million of which were shared by at least two donors. Raw reads were error-corrected and collapsed into unique sequences by a nearest-neighbor algorithm in which closely related sequences were merged to remove PCR and sequencing errors. V, D and J gene segments were assigned by aligning CDR3 sequences to IMGT reference sequences. For a sequence to be retained, a match of at least six nucleotides to both a V gene segment and a J gene segment was required. A rearrangement counted as productive if the CDR3 had no stop codons and remained in frame with V and J, and every other rearrangement counted as non-productive. CDR3 was defined according to IMGT convention as the region running from the second conserved V-encoded cysteine to the conserved J-encoded phenylalanine. The earlier analysis of approximately 500 of the donors excluded sequences that lacked an unambiguous match to a single V gene segment. In an earlier analysis of about 590 of the donors, a V segment was called functional when productive rearrangements were above 56.7%, and segregating when the standard deviation between donors exceeded 5%. To diagnose cytomegalovirus status from the catalog of TCR beta chain sequences, a statistical classification framework was built. V and J gene assignment, in a later analysis, came from comparing TCR nucleotide sequences with IMGT/GENE-DB human TR gene sequences. Using the TCRdist pipeline, a later analysis assigned CDR3 sequences along with most-parsimonious VDJ recombination scenarios. In a later analysis, each TCR beta chain was defined by its CDR3 amino acid sequence together with its V-gene family, and reads lacking a unique V-gene family were excluded. As a way to deal with suspected cross-contamination and a sequencing artifact, a later analysis dropped 500 to 700 nucleotide sequences that were highly shared and had low generation probability. In a later analysis, a clonal expansion index for each public chain was calculated from normalized within-repertoire ranks of inferred template counts. In a later analysis, generation probabilities were computed with a VDJ recombination model fitted to out-of-frame rearrangements, and the resulting probabilities were checked against IGoR. In a later analysis, TCR-TCR, TCR-HLA and TCR-CMV co-occurrence was scored with hypergeometric tests, and a repertoire-size bias correction was applied to TCR pairs. In a later analysis, false discovery rates were estimated by permuting HLA or CMV assignments 20 times. In a later analysis, co-occurring TCRs were grouped using DBSCAN, and TCRdist sequence similarity was added for clustering within HLA-allele-positive subsets. For co-occurrence clustering, repertoires with fewer than 30,000 or more than 120,000 public chains were excluded, along with 5 or 6 repertoires with anomalous nucleotide sharing. Imported from immuneACCESS, the table was reduced by TCRdb to in-frame sequences with V and J called. These copies leave out some clones; in studies compared against another copy, an unresolved V gene accounts for under half, and the cause of the remainder is not known. V, J and clone size are taken as reported in that table, and D and trimming were inferred from the DNA itself. The sample table includes under 150,000 clones. 2% to 3% of the sample comes from the top ten.

Sequencing was performed on PBMCs. The sequence derives from a man aged 35-49 years in good health and CMV-seronegative. The receptor chain draws on TRBV27 and TRBJ1-2; 9 bases in the junction line up with TRBD1. CDR3 reads: CASNRQGVNYGYTF. The sequenced DNA is TGTGCCAGCAACAGACAGGGGGTGAACTATGGCTACACCTTC.